These T cell receptor beta chains were read from a single sample in a study of human T cells and chemical hapten exposure. TCRdb recomputed calls from the RACE reads with MiXCR, one row per CDR3 protein. The sample lists tens of thousands of distinct CDR3 sequences; approximately 11% were seen once. This specimen consisted of whole blood, obtained in connection with sensitization to the hapten diphenylcyclopropenone (DPC). These receptors all stem from a middle-aged man with alopecia areata. Some clones in this sample may be carry-over from other donors' samples. CDR3s include the opening cysteine and the closing phenylalanine or tryptophan. The order of the fields is J gene, clone size, CDR3 length, D gene, V gene, CDR3 protein, CDR3 DNA. D genes are given only for firm matches. The size entry is marked missing in some rows and otherwise reads once, few, many or a size class.

TRBJ1-1	few	15	TRBD1	TRBV20-1	CSARDRDRGNTEAFF	TGCAGTGCTAGAGACAGGGACAGGGGGAACACTGAAGCTTTCTTT
TRBJ2-3	-	16	TRBD2	TRBV5-4	CASSFEGGGSTDTQYF	TGTGCCAGCAGCTTTGAGGGCGGGGGGAGCACAGATACGCAGTATTTT
TRBJ2-3	few	14	-	TRBV28	CASAERLITDTQYF	TGTGCCAGCGCGGAACGACTCATCACAGATACGCAGTATTTT
TRBJ2-1	few	11	-	TRBV24-1	CATSYYNEQFF	TGTGCCACCAGCTATTACAATGAGCAGTTCTTC
TRBJ2-7	many	13	-	TRBV28	CASLVRQPYEQYF	TGTGCCAGCTTGGTCCGACAGCCCTACGAGCAGTACTTC
TRBJ1-1	few	14	TRBD1	TRBV5-4	CASSRGQVMTEAFF	TGTGCCAGCAGCCGGGGACAGGTCATGACTGAAGCTTTCTTT
TRBJ2-5	-	13	-	TRBV6-6	CASSTGYRETQYF	TGTGCCAGCAGTACAGGGTATAGGGAGACCCAGTACTTC
TRBJ2-2	few	15	-	TRBV24-1	CATSDFSGFTGELFF	TGTGCCACCAGTGATTTTAGCGGCTTCACCGGGGAGCTGTTTTTT
TRBJ2-3	-	15	TRBD1	TRBV14	CASSSRTGMVGTQYF	TGTGCCAGCAGCTCCAGGACAGGGATGGTTGGTACGCAGTATTTT
TRBJ2-3	-	14	-	TRBV20-1	CSARDRAITDTQYF	TGCAGTGCTAGAGACAGGGCCATCACAGATACGCAGTATTTT
TRBJ1-1	-	13	TRBD1	TRBV28	CASSDTGGTEAFF	TGTGCCAGCAGTGATACAGGGGGCACGGAAGCTTTCTTT
TRBJ2-3	-	15	TRBD1	TRBV29-1	CSVLQGIASTDTQYF	TGCAGCGTGTTACAGGGGATAGCTAGCACAGATACGCAGTATTTT
TRBJ2-7	many	14	TRBD2	TRBV28	CASSLGLADYEQYF	TGTGCCAGCAGCCTGGGACTAGCGGACTACGAGCAGTACTTC
TRBJ2-5	few	14	-	TRBV7-3	CASSSGWPGETQYF	TGTGCCAGCAGCTCCGGATGGCCGGGGGAGACCCAGTACTTC
TRBJ2-3	many	17	TRBD2	TRBV9	CASSVKREGLTTDTHYF	TGTGCCAGCAGCGTAAAGAGGGAGGGCCTAACCACAGATACGCATTATTTT
TRBJ1-5	many	12	TRBD1	TRBV29-1	CSVGQGGQPQHF	TGCAGCGTCGGACAGGGAGGTCAGCCCCAGCATTTT
TRBJ2-7	many	16	-	TRBV20-1	CSAPGPPRAQSYEQYF	TGCAGTGCTCCCGGACCCCCTCGGGCACAGTCCTACGAGCAGTACTTC
TRBJ2-7	-	13	-	TRBV12-3/TRBV12-4	CASSLSRNSLWYF	TGTGCCAGCAGTTTGTCCAGGAATAGTCTTTGGTACTTC
TRBJ2-3	-	16	TRBD2	TRBV6-5	CASSLLLAGGMDTQYF	TGTGCCAGCAGTTTACTACTAGCGGGAGGCATGGATACGCAGTATTTT
TRBJ2-3	few	16	TRBD2	TRBV28	CASSTSGRARPDTQYF	TGTGCCAGCAGTACTAGCGGGAGGGCCCGGCCAGATACGCAGTATTTT
TRBJ1-2	-	11	-	TRBV28	CASSWADGYTF	TGTGCCAGCAGTTGGGCGGATGGCTACACCTTC
TRBJ1-1	-	12	-	TRBV7-2	CASSFMNTEAFF	TGTGCCAGCAGCTTCATGAACACTGAAGCTTTCTTT
TRBJ2-6	few	16	-	TRBV21-1	CASRRGFGSGANVLTF	-
TRBJ2-3	many	18	-	TRBV12-3/TRBV12-4	CASRPRPLQDAYTDTQYF	TGTGCCAGCCGTCCAAGGCCCTTACAAGACGCATACACAGATACGCAGTATTTT
TRBJ2-7	-	12	-	TRBV28	CASSAKPYEQYF	TGTGCCAGCAGTGCGAAACCTTACGAGCAGTACTTC
TRBJ1-4	many	14	TRBD1	TRBV5-1	CASSHGQGEEKLFF	TGCGCCAGCAGCCACGGACAGGGAGAAGAAAAACTGTTTTTT
TRBJ2-1	-	15	TRBD2	TRBV5-1	CASSSGLAGGGEQFF	TGCGCCAGCAGCTCAGGACTAGCGGGAGGAGGTGAGCAGTTCTTC
TRBJ2-7	many	13	-	TRBV4-3	CASSQVPIREQYF	TGTGCCAGCAGCCAAGTACCCATTCGCGAGCAGTACTTC